These 22 T cell receptor beta chains were sequenced from one sample in a study of T cell clones after liver transplantation. Only in-frame clones appear in the TCRdb table, and some are missing; sequencing was by immunoSEQ multiplex PCR. The table shows fewer than 70,000 clones, with 71% occurring only once. The source was CD4+ T cells from blood, collected before liver transplant. These receptors were taken from a human donor who received a liver transplant.

This clone was counted only a few times. The chain is built from TRBV7-2 and TRBJ1-6; 8 nucleotides line up with TRBD1. The V gene's germline CDR1 is SGHTA and CDR2 FQGNSA. This CDR3 comprises 15 residues. V lost 3 bases and J lost 10; bases outside the gene matches: 8. The CDR3: CASSFAGQGLSPLHF. CDR3 in DNA: TGTGCCAGCAGCTTCGCCGGACAGGGCTTGTCACCCCTCCACTTT.

The rearrangement links TRBV18 to TRBJ2-2; 7 nucleotides line up with TRBD1. CDR1 and CDR2 from the germline V gene are KGHSH and LQKENI. CDR3 length equals 15 residues. V was pared by 1 base and J by 1 base, with 0 bases of the junction left unmatched. As DNA, the CDR3 is TGTGCCAGCTCACCACGGACAGGGAACACCGGGGAGCTGTTTTTT. Residues: CASSPRTGNTGELFF.

This chain uses TRBV19 with TRBJ2-5, with no clear D. This CDR3 is built from 13 residues. V was shortened by 5 bases and J by 1 base, with 8 bases between the two germline ends. Germline CDR1 reads LNHDA; CDR2 reads SQIVND (reference sequence). The CDR3 DNA follows: TGTGCCAGTAGTTTGGCCCCCCAAGAGACCCAGTACTTC. Its protein is CASSLAPQETQYF.

The sample holds a few counts of this clone. The chain carries TRBV11-1 and TRBJ2-1; TRBD2 aligns across 10 bases. V shed 6 bases and J 4 bases; nucleotides not matched to a gene: 9. CDR3 size: 16 residues. Looked up from germline, CDR1 is SGHAT and CDR2 is FQDESV (reference sequence). The CDR3 loop reads CASRLRSGGGYNEQFF. CDR3 DNA sequence: TGTGCCAGCAGACTGAGAAGCGGGGGGGGTTACAATGAGCAGTTCTTC.

This clone was seen more than once but under ten times. This chain uses TRBV30 with TRBJ1-6; D is uncertain. The CDR3 loop spans 13 amino acids. Trimming took 1 base from V and 10 from J, leaving 11 bases between them. CDR1 is GTSNPN and CDR2 is SVGIG in the germline V gene (reference sequence). DNA for the CDR3: TGTGCCTGGAGTGCCGGACTGGAGTCACCCCTCCACTTT. Protein product: CAWSAGLESPLHF.

The chain couples TRBV7-8 to TRBJ1-6, with a possible D match to TRBD1 (5 bases). CDR1 is SGHVS, CDR2 FQNEAQ, per germline. The CDR3 is made up of 16 amino acids. The ends were cut back, 5 bases at V and 5 bases at J, with 16 bases in the middle. DNA of the CDR3: TGTGCCAGCAGCCCCCTTTCCGGCAGGGATAATTCACCCCTCCACTTT. The encoded protein is CASSPLSGRDNSPLHF.

This clone appeared many times. The chain has TRBV11-2 and TRBJ2-3; tentatively, D is TRBD2 (5 bases). The CDR3 has 16 residues. Per germline, CDR1 SGHAT and CDR2 FQNNGV. V lost 6 bases to trimming and J lost 0 bases, with 16 bases between them. CDR3: CASSPPRGRSTDTQYF. CDR3 coding DNA: TGTGCCAGCAGTCCCCCTCGGGGAAGGAGCACAGATACGCAGTATTTT.

V usage is TRBV19 and J usage is TRBJ2-2; 7 positions match TRBD1. V lost 10 bases to trimming and J lost 4 bases; unmatched junction nucleotides: 9. Germline V gene lookup returns CDR1 LNHDA and CDR2 SQIVND (reference sequence). There are 14 residues in the CDR3. The CDR3 loop is CATIKGAGTGELFF. As DNA, the CDR3 is TGTGCCACTATAAAGGGGGCCGGCACCGGGGAGCTGTTTTTT. The whole variable domain, remainder taken from reference TRBV19 and TRBJ2-2, is DGGITQSPKYLFRKEGQNVTLSCEQNLNHDAMYWYRQDPGQGLRLIYYSQIVNDFQKGDIAEGYSVSREKKESFPLTVTSAQKNPTAFYLCATIKGAGTGELFFGEGSRLTVL.

This chain uses TRBV7-9 with TRBJ1-3; D ambiguous. In germline, CDR1 is SEHNR, CDR2 FQNEAQ (reference sequence). The V gene lost 0 bases and the J gene lost 0 bases, with 9 bases spanning the gap. This CDR3 is built from 16 residues. The CDR3 is CASSLAGSYSGNTIYF. The CDR3 DNA follows: TGTGCCAGCAGCTTAGCCGGGTCCTACTCTGGAAACACCATATATTTT.

The V call is TRBV11-3, the J call TRBJ2-5, with 11 positions matching TRBD1. Germline loops: CDR1 SGHNT, CDR2 YENEEA. Losses at the gene ends were 5 bases for V and 5 bases for J; bases not matched to a gene: 7. The CDR3 length is 15 residues. The DNA for the CDR3 is TGTGCCAGCAGCCGAAGGACAGGGGGCGACGAGACCCAGTACTTC. Its protein product is CASSRRTGGDETQYF.

The V gene is TRBV10-3, the J gene TRBJ1-2, with a weak D call TRBD1 (6 bases). This CDR3 comprises 14 residues. Germline V gene sequence: CDR1 ENHRY, CDR2 SYGVKD. Trimming removed 6 bases at V and 2 bases at J, with 13 bases between. CDR3 nucleotides: TGTGCCATCAGAGATATGACAGGAAACTATGGCTACACCTTC. Protein: CAIRDMTGNYGYTF.

This clone came up a few times. V usage is TRBV27 and J usage is TRBJ1-5; 7 nucleotides align to TRBD1. The CDR3 spans 14 residues. J was trimmed by 7 bases and V by 5 bases; bases with no gene match: 8. CDR1 and CDR2 from the germline V gene are MNHEY and SMNVEV (reference sequence). CDR3 DNA: TGTGCCAGCAGTAGACAGGGCGGGCGGCAGCCCCAGCATTTT. Translated: CASSRQGGRQPQHF.

The chain employs TRBV25-1 and TRBJ2-3; D perhaps matches TRBD1 (5 bases). Germline CDR1 reads MGHDK; CDR2 reads SYGVNS. The V end lost 3 bases, the J end lost 1 base, and 5 bases lay between the germline ends. The CDR3 has 13 amino acids. This CDR3 is CASSDRGTDTQYF. As DNA, the CDR3 is TGTGCCAGCAGTGACAGGGGCACAGATACGCAGTATTTT.

This clone was picked up one time. The J gene is TRBJ1-4, the V gene TRBV4-1; 9 nucleotides line up with TRBD1. The J segment lost 8 bases and the V segment lost 4 bases, leaving 11 bases of the junction unmatched. The CDR3 spans 16 residues. Looked up from germline, CDR1 is MGHRA and CDR2 is YSYEKL. The chain's CDR3 is CASSPLNRGRGEKLFF. Written as DNA, the CDR3 is TGCGCCAGCAGCCCATTAAACAGGGGGCGGGGAGAAAAACTGTTTTTT.

The V and J genes are TRBV30 and TRBJ1-3; D is undetermined. The CDR3 has 15 residues. Deletions cut 3 bases from V and 0 bases from J, with 12 bases between. The germline V gene encodes CDR1 GTSNPN and CDR2 SVGIG (reference sequence). The chain's CDR3 is CAWSPGTHSGNTIYF. The CDR3 DNA follows: TGTGCCTGGAGCCCAGGCACTCACTCTGGAAACACCATATATTTT.

This chain uses TRBV7-3 with TRBJ1-1; no clear D gene. Germline V lookup: CDR1 SGHTA, CDR2 FQGTGA. The ends were cut back, 0 bases at V and 5 bases at J, with 13 bases in the middle. CDR3 length: 15 residues. The CDR3 region has the DNA TGTGCCAGCAGCTTAACGTTCGAGGGTGGGACTGAAGCTTTCTTT. Its protein is CASSLTFEGGTEAFF.

The gene calls are TRBV7-3 and TRBJ2-1, with 11 bases matching TRBD1. CDR3 length equals 15 residues. V shed 4 bases and J 2 bases; nucleotides not matched to a gene: 1. Germline V gives CDR1 SGHTA, CDR2 FQGTGA. DNA of the CDR3: TGTGCCAGCAGCTCGGACAGGGGGCCCTACAATGAGCAGTTCTTC. Protein: CASSSDRGPYNEQFF.

A note on this clone: This clone may be a read error of a much larger clone one base away. The rearrangement uses TRBV27 and TRBJ2-2, with D unresolved. The CDR3 runs to 13 residues. Germline V gene data show CDR1 as MNHEY and CDR2 as SMNVEV (reference sequence). V dropped 5 bases and J dropped 0 bases, with 4 bases sitting between them. CDR3 residues: CASSTTNTGELFF. CDR3 DNA: TGTGCCAGCAGTACAACGAACACCGGGGAGCTGTTTTTT.

V gene TRBV5-6 combines with J gene TRBJ2-1; D is uncertain. Germline V gene sequence: CDR1 SGHDT, CDR2 YYEEEE. Trimming stripped 1 base from V and 4 bases from J, with 12 bases between. The CDR3 sequence is 15 residues long. CDR3 loop: CASSLYAYLYNEQFF. CDR3 nucleotide sequence: TGTGCCAGCAGCTTGTACGCGTACCTTTACAATGAGCAGTTCTTC.

The rearrangement uses TRBV11-2 and TRBJ2-3; D gene uncertain. The CDR3 consists of 15 residues. V was pared by 2 bases and J by 1 base, with 10 bases between. Germline lookup yields CDR1 SGHAT and CDR2 FQNNGV. The CDR3 region is CASSLQAFGTDTQYF. DNA of the CDR3: TGTGCCAGCAGCTTACAAGCCTTTGGCACAGATACGCAGTATTTT. The complete variable domain, with remaining parts taken from reference TRBV11-2 and TRBJ2-3, reads EAGVAQSPRYKIIEKRQSVAFWCNPISGHATLYWYQQILGQGPKLLIQFQNNGVVDDSQLPKDRFSAERLKGVDSTLKIQPAKLEDSAVYLCASSLQAFGTDTQYFGPGTRLTVL.

The chain is built from TRBV28 and TRBJ2-5; no reliable D call. Germline V CDR1 and CDR2: MDHEN, SYDVKM. The V and J ends lost 6 bases and 5 bases respectively, with 13 bases between them. The CDR3 length is 13 residues. The CDR3 spells CASSLPSTETQYF. Here the CDR3 DNA reads TGTGCCAGCAGCCTCCCCTCTACGGAGACCCAGTACTTC.

For the CDR3, the DNA is TGTGCCAGCTCACCCCCGATAGGGGGGGGGCCTTCCTACAATGAGCAGTTCTTC. The encoded protein is CASSPPIGGGPSYNEQFF. This rearrangement joins TRBV18 to TRBJ2-1, with a tentative D call TRBD2 (7 bases). With 3 bases removed from V and 1 base from J, the gap between germline ends came to 19 bases. The CDR3 is 18 amino acids. In germline, CDR1 is KGHSH, CDR2 LQKENI.